This T cell receptor beta chain was sequenced in a study of shared clonotypes between healthy human individuals. Study-wide background: Two female and a few male donors aged 18 to 49 were enrolled. Study outcomes and limitations: Clonotypes not shared had lower generation probabilities than those common to all four donors. Larger richness was generally estimated for naive than memory subsets.

About this clone itself: What it binds is unknown.

At a deep level, the assay was run. Generated by immunoSEQ multiplex PCR, the TCRdb table keeps only in-frame clones and is missing some. The sample carries around 940,000 clones, about three quarters recorded once. Germline V gene data show CDR1 as MDHEN and CDR2 as SYDVKM. J was trimmed by 4 bases and V by 8 bases; bases with no gene match: 11. The CDR3 runs to 14 residues. This TCR was recovered from a man between 18 and 35 years old in good health. The chain recombines TRBV28 with TRBJ2-7; the match to TRBD1 covers 7 bases. Sequencing used memory CD4+ T cells sorted from blood. Subset in this sample: CD45RA-negative fraction. The CDR3: CASAEGARVYEQYF. The CDR3 coding sequence is TGTGCCAGCGCCGAGGGGGCTCGGGTATACGAGCAGTACTTC.